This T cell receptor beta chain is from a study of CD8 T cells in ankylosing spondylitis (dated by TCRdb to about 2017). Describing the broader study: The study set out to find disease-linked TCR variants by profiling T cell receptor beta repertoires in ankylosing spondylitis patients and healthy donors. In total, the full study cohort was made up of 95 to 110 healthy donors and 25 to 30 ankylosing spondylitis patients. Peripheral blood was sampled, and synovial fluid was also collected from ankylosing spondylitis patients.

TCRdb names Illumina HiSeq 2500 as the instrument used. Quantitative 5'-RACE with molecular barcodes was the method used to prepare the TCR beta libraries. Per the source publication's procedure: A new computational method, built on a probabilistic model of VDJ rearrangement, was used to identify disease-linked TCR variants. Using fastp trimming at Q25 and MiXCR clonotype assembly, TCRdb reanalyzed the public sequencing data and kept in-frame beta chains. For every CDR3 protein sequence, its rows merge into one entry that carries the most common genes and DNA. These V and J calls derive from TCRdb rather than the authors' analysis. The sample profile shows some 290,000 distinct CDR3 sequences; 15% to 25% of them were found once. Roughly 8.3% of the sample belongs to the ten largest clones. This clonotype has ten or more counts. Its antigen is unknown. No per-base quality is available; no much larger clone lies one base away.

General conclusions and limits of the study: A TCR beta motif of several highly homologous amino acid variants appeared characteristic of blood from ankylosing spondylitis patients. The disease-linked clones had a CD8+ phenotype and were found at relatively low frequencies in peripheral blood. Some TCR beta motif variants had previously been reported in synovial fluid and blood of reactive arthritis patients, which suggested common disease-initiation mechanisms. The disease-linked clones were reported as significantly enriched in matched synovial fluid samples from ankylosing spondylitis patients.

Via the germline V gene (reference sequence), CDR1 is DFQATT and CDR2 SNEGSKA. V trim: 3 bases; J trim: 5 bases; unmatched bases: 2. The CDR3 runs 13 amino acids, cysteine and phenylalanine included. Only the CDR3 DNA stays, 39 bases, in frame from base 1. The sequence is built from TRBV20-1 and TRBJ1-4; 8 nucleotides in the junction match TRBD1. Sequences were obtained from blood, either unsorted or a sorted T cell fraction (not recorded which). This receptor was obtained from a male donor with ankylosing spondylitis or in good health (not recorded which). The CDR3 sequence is CSASRDRNEKLFF. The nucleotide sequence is TGCAGTGCTAGTCGGGACAGGAATGAAAAACTGTTTTTT.